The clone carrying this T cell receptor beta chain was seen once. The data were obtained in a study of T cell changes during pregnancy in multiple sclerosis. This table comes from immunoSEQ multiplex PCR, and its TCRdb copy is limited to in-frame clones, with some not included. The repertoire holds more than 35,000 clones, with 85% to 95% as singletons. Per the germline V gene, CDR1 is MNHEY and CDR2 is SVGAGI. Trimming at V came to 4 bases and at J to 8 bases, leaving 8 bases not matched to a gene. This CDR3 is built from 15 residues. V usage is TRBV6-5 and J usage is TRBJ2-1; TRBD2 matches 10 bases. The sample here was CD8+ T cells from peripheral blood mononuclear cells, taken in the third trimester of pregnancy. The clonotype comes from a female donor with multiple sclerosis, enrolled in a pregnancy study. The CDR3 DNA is TGTGCCAGCAGTTTTAAGCGGGGGGGCCTCCATGAGCAGTTCTTC. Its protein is CASSFKRGGLHEQFF.